Listed here are 28 T cell receptor beta chains from one sample, sequenced in a study of cytomegalovirus exposure and HLA in healthy donors. A multiplex PCR was run with 60 Vbeta primers and 13 Jbeta primers. Sequencing was performed with immunoSEQ multiplex PCR; in TCRdb, only in-frame clones are kept and a portion is missing. The profile shows 150,000 to 200,000 clones, roughly 75% of them singletons. Material: PBMCs. The receptor source for this set is a man younger than 35 in good health and CMV-seropositive.

The chain uses TRBV29-1 and TRBJ2-5; TRBD1 aligns across 8 bases. Germline CDR1 SQVTM, CDR2 ANQGSEA. The V gene end was trimmed by 6 bases and the J gene end by 7 bases; junction bases not matched to a gene: 13. This CDR3 has 14 residues. CDR3 sequence: CSVATGASPTTQYF. The CDR3 coding sequence is TGCAGCGTGGCGACAGGGGCAAGTCCCACGACCCAGTACTTC.

This chain connects TRBV12-5 to TRBJ2-7, with TRBD1 matching 8 bases. The germline V gene has CDR1 LGHNT and CDR2 FRNRAP. The CDR3 loop spans 14 amino acids. The junction had 10 bases not matched to a gene; V was cut back by 6 bases and J by 6 bases. As DNA, the CDR3 is TGTGCTAGTGGGCATACGGACAGGGTCGGCGAGCAGTACTTC. It specifies CASGHTDRVGEQYF.

To note about this clone: Compared with germline, one end of the junction differs, possibly owing to a read error. V gene TRBV6-4 combines with J gene TRBJ2-3, with TRBD1 identical over 12 bases. The CDR3 length is 17 residues. The germline gives CDR1 MRHNA, CDR2 SNTAGT. CDR3 protein: CASSYSGTGGIADTQYF. The CDR3 DNA reads TGTGCCAGCAGTTACTCCGGGACAGGGGGCATCGCAGATACGCAGTATTTT.

The chain couples TRBV6-6 to TRBJ1-1; 9 nucleotides agree with TRBD1. There are 14 residues in the CDR3. From germline, CDR1 is MNHNY and CDR2 SVGAGI (reference sequence). With V trimmed by 2 bases and J by 5 bases, 3 bases remained unmatched. CDR3: CASSYGGTGTEAFF. The CDR3, as DNA: TGTGCCAGCAGTTACGGGGGGACAGGGACTGAAGCTTTCTTT.

There are a few counts of this clone. The V call is TRBV18, the J call TRBJ2-5; 8 bases agree with TRBD1. Germline values: CDR1 KGHSH, CDR2 LQKENI. This CDR3 is 15 amino acids long. J lost 5 bases, V lost 0 bases, and 5 bases had no gene match. The CDR3 loop reads CASSPPFQGAETQYF. For the CDR3, the DNA is TGTGCCAGCTCACCACCGTTCCAGGGGGCCGAGACCCAGTACTTC.

This clone has only one observation. The chain links TRBV10-1 to TRBJ2-5; maybe TRBD2 (6 bases). CDR3 length: 13 amino acids. The germline V gene has CDR1 WNHNN and CDR2 SYGVQD (reference sequence). Trimming took 10 bases from V and 2 from J, leaving 14 bases between them. CDR3 amino acids: CATPGGRQETQYF. The CDR3, as DNA: TGCGCCACCCCCGGGGGAAGGCAAGAGACCCAGTACTTC.

This clone was picked up one time. The chain uses TRBV25-1 and TRBJ2-3; 10 bases line up with TRBD1. V was pared by 6 bases and J by 4 bases, with 7 bases of the junction left unmatched. The CDR3 contains 15 residues. Germline V gives CDR1 MGHDK, CDR2 SYGVNS. CDR3 region: CASRPTGGAADTQYF. The CDR3, as DNA: TGTGCCAGCAGGCCGACAGGGGGCGCGGCAGATACGCAGTATTTT.

This chain uses TRBV18 with TRBJ2-7, with 7 bases identical to TRBD1. J gave up 0 bases and V 8 bases, and 1 base lay outside the gene matches. CDR1 is KGHSH and CDR2 is LQKENI in the germline V gene. CDR3 length: 12 amino acids. The CDR3 sequence: CASRDSSYEQYF. DNA for the CDR3: TGTGCCAGCCGGGACAGCTCCTACGAGCAGTACTTC.

The rearrangement joins TRBV4-2 to TRBJ2-1; maybe TRBD1 (6 bases). Trimming left V 0 bases short and J 6 bases short, with 18 bases between. The CDR3 is 17 residues long. Germline values: CDR1 LGHNA, CDR2 YNFKEQ. The CDR3 nucleotides read TGTGCCAGCAGCCAAGATTTTAGTGGGCAGGGGAGCAATGAGCAGTTCTTC. Its translation: CASSQDFSGQGSNEQFF.

The chain joins TRBV28 to TRBJ1-3; 9 nucleotides match TRBD1. The CDR3 covers 14 residues. Germline V gene lookup returns CDR1 MDHEN and CDR2 SYDVKM. J was trimmed by 0 bases and V by 6 bases; bases with no gene match: 0. The CDR3 DNA is TGTGCCAGCAGACAGGGGGCCTCTGGAAACACCATATATTTT. It is translated as CASRQGASGNTIYF.

This rearrangement joins TRBV6-5 to TRBJ1-2; a possible D gene is TRBD1 (6 bases). Trimming took 5 bases from V and 0 from J, leaving 13 bases between them. CDR1 and CDR2 from the germline V gene are MNHEY and SVGAGI. The CDR3 is 15 amino acids. CDR3 region: CASSNRTATNYGYTF. The CDR3 region has the DNA TGTGCCAGCAGTAACCGGACAGCCACTAACTATGGCTACACCTTC.

The chain recombines TRBV10-3 with TRBJ2-1; TRBD1 is a possible D gene (6 bases). This CDR3 is 21 amino acids long. Deletions cut 8 bases from V and 0 bases from J, with 32 bases between. CDR1 is ENHRY and CDR2 is SYGVKD in the germline V gene. This CDR3 reads CAILTASGTLQRGYSYNEQFF. The CDR3 DNA sequence: TGTGCCATCCTAACTGCCTCCGGGACACTCCAAAGAGGATACTCCTACAATGAGCAGTTCTTC.

This clone was counted a few times. CDR3 loop: CASSQDGPSAFPSYEQYF. CDR3 nucleotide sequence: TGTGCCAGCAGCCAAGATGGGCCTAGCGCTTTCCCCTCCTACGAGCAGTACTTC. The chain has TRBV4-2 and TRBJ2-5; a possible D gene is TRBD2 (6 bases). The DNA end is more similar to TRBJ2-7, so the J call may be wrong. The CDR3 covers 18 residues. The germline V gene has CDR1 LGHNA and CDR2 YNFKEQ.

V is TRBV7-8 and J is TRBJ2-1; 11 nucleotides match TRBD2. Per germline, CDR1 SGHVS and CDR2 FQNEAQ. Unmatched junction bases numbered 7, after V lost 4 bases and J lost 8 bases. This CDR3 is 15 amino acids long. DNA for the CDR3: TGTGCCAGCAGCTCACTAGCGGGAGTCGGCTATGAGCAGTTCTTC. It codes for CASSSLAGVGYEQFF.

This clone was seen a single time. The same CDR3 is also encoded by other DNA sequences in this sample. This rearrangement joins TRBV28 to TRBJ1-2, with D hard to call. Germline CDR1 reads MDHEN; CDR2 reads SYDVKM. V lost 3 bases to trimming and J lost 2 bases, with 4 bases between them. The CDR3 length is 12 residues. Here the CDR3 reads CASSFQNYGYTF. In DNA form, the CDR3 reads TGTGCCAGCAGTTTTCAGAACTATGGCTACACCTTC.

This chain joins TRBV10-3 and TRBJ1-1; D is unclear. CDR3 length equals 16 residues. The V end was cut by 4 bases, the J end by 4 bases, with 19 bases between. CDR1 and CDR2 (germline): ENHRY, SYGVKD. The CDR3 protein is CAISAASTARVTEAFF. The CDR3 nucleotides are TGTGCCATCAGTGCCGCATCGACGGCCCGGGTCACTGAAGCTTTCTTT.

The table lists this clone with a count of one. V is TRBV5-6 and J is TRBJ2-7; possibly TRBD1 for D (5 bases). Germline V CDR1 and CDR2: SGHDT, YYEEEE. The germline V and J ends were trimmed by 4 bases and 5 bases, with 13 bases remaining between them. The CDR3 contains 13 residues. CDR3 nucleotide sequence: TGTGCCAGCAGCCTGAACAGGTATCACGAGCAGTACTTC. This translates into CASSLNRYHEQYF.

V usage is TRBV2 and J usage is TRBJ1-4; a weak D match, TRBD1 (6 bases). The germline gives CDR1 SNHLY, CDR2 FYNNEI. V gave up 8 bases and J gave up 0 bases, with 13 bases separating them. The CDR3 has 15 amino acids. The CDR3 region has the DNA TGTGCCAGCGGGGCTCGGACAGCAACTAATGAAAAACTGTTTTTT. Translating it yields CASGARTATNEKLFF.

This chain connects TRBV28 to TRBJ1-2, with D perhaps matching TRBD1 (5 bases). Looked up from germline, CDR1 is MDHEN and CDR2 is SYDVKM. Between the trimmed V and J ends, which lost 7 bases and 5 bases, there was a span of 14 bases. This CDR3 contains 13 residues. CDR3 in DNA: TGTGCCAGCACAGAAACCGACAGTTATGGCTACACCTTC. Encoded protein: CASTETDSYGYTF.

The V and J genes are TRBV5-4 and TRBJ1-1; TRBD1 might be the D (5 bases). Germline V gives CDR1 SGHNT, CDR2 YYREEE (reference sequence). V was trimmed by 1 base and J by 6 bases, leaving 16 bases between them. There are 15 residues in the CDR3. The CDR3 nucleotides are TGTGCCAGCAGCTTGTCGACAGATAAGTTGGCTGAAGCTTTCTTT. It specifies CASSLSTDKLAEAFF.

This clone was counted a few times. The chain has TRBV10-3 and TRBJ2-1, with D possibly TRBD2 on 6 matching bases. The CDR3 is 16 amino acids. Per the germline V gene, CDR1 is ENHRY and CDR2 is SYGVKD. V was shortened by 5 bases and J by 2 bases, with 16 bases between the two germline ends. CDR3 loop: CAISLAEAGPYNEQFF. The CDR3 bases are TGTGCCATCAGTTTAGCGGAAGCAGGGCCCTACAATGAGCAGTTCTTC.

The chain employs TRBV23-1 and TRBJ1-1; TRBD1 aligns across 7 bases. TRBV23-1 is flagged as an ORF with uncertain function. CDR3 size: 15 residues. With 9 bases clipped from V and 0 bases from J, the junction kept 10 bases outside the gene matches. CDR3 in DNA: TGCGCCAGAAACTTTCCGGGACAGATGAACACTGAAGCTTTCTTT. Residues: CARNFPGQMNTEAFF.

The chain joins TRBV7-9 to TRBJ1-4; TRBD1 is a possible D gene (5 bases). Per germline, CDR1 SEHNR and CDR2 FQNEAQ (reference sequence). This CDR3 comprises 14 residues. The germline V and J ends were trimmed by 4 bases and 8 bases, with 14 bases remaining between them. The CDR3 DNA reads as TGTGCCAGCAGCTCCGGGGGGTCAGGGGAAAAACTGTTTTTT. Its protein product is CASSSGGSGEKLFF.

The CDR3 spells CASTFYLGTEAFF. CDR3 coding DNA: TGTGCCAGCACTTTCTACCTAGGCACTGAAGCTTTCTTT. The chain employs TRBV6-5 and TRBJ1-1; D remains unclear. Trimming took 7 bases from V and 4 from J, leaving 13 bases between them. In germline, CDR1 is MNHEY, CDR2 SVGAGI. The CDR3 covers 13 residues.

In its sample, this clone was seen once. This rearrangement joins TRBV19 to TRBJ2-5; TRBD2 matches 9 bases. The V and J ends lost 9 bases and 5 bases, in that order; junction bases with no gene match: 13. Germline CDR1 is LNHDA and CDR2 is SQIVND (reference sequence). The CDR3 length is 15 residues. The CDR3 loop reads CASTLGRTSEETQYF. The CDR3, as DNA: TGTGCCAGCACCCTAGGTAGGACTAGCGAGGAGACCCAGTACTTC. The full variable domain, in which reference TRBV19 and TRBJ2-5 provide the parts outside the CDR3, is DGGITQSPKYLFRKEGQNVTLSCEQNLNHDAMYWYRQDPGQGLRLIYYSQIVNDFQKGDIAEGYSVSREKKESFPLTVTSAQKNPTAFYLCASTLGRTSEETQYFGPGTRLLVL.

V usage is TRBV5-1 and J usage is TRBJ1-1; D perhaps matches TRBD1 (5 bases). The CDR3 extends over 15 amino acids. CDR1 is SGHRS and CDR2 is YFSETQ in the germline V gene. Between the trimmed V and J ends, which lost 4 bases and 0 bases, there was a span of 13 bases. DNA of the CDR3: TGCGCCAGCAGCCAAACAGGAATCTTGAACACTGAAGCTTTCTTT. This codes for CASSQTGILNTEAFF.

The chain combines TRBV28 with TRBJ2-7; 8 bases match TRBD2. V shed 7 bases and J 2 bases; nucleotides not matched to a gene: 10. CDR3 length: 15 amino acids. Looked up from germline, CDR1 is MDHEN and CDR2 is SYDVKM. The DNA for the CDR3 is TGTGCCAGCACAACCCTGCGGGGGGTAACCTACGAGCAGTACTTC. Encoded protein: CASTTLRGVTYEQYF.

The chain employs TRBV5-1 and TRBJ2-1; 7 bases fit TRBD1. The CDR3 is 15 residues long. Germline V gives CDR1 SGHRS, CDR2 YFSETQ. V gave up 4 bases and J gave up 4 bases; unmatched junction bases: 8. The CDR3 coding sequence is TGCGCCAGCAGCCGGAGACAGGGTACGTACAATGAGCAGTTCTTC. Its protein is CASSRRQGTYNEQFF.